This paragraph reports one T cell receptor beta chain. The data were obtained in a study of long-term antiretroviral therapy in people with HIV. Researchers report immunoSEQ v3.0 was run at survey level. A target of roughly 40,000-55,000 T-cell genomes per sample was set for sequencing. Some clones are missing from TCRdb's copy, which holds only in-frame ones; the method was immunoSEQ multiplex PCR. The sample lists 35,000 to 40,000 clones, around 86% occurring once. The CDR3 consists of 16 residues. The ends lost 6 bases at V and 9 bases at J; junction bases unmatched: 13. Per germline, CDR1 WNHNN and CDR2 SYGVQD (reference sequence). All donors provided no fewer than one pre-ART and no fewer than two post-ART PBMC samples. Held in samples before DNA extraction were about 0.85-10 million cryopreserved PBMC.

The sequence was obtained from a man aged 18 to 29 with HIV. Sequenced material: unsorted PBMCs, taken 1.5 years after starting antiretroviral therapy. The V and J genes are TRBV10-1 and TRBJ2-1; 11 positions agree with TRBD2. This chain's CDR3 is CASRTIAGGRVSEQFF. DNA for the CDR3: TGCGCCAGCAGGACTATAGCGGGAGGGCGGGTAAGTGAGCAGTTCTTC.